This T cell receptor beta chain was recovered during a study of cytomegalovirus exposure and HLA in healthy donors. Looking at the study overall: One earlier analysis, a look at about 179 million T cells, found some 100 million unique TCR beta sequences. The Caucasian-associated ancestry cluster contained more than 75% of the approximately 420 genotyped donors.

Worth noting for this clone: The antigen is not known.

The PCR was carried out with 60 Vbeta primers and 13 Jbeta primers. Assay: immunoSEQ multiplex PCR; the TCRdb copy retains only in-frame clones and omits some. This sample has about 200,000 clones, with 75% to 80% found just once. Findings and limits, study-wide: Specificity of a few CMV-associated chains for CMV antigens was verified in vitro.

This CDR3 contains 14 residues. Between the trimmed V and J ends, which lost 4 bases and 5 bases, there was a span of 15 bases. Germline V gives CDR1 SGHTA, CDR2 FQGTGA. Sequencing used PBMCs. This clonotype was obtained from a male donor in good health and CMV-seronegative. J is TRBJ2-7 and V is TRBV7-3, with D perhaps TRBD2 (5 bases). The CDR3 coding sequence is TGTGCCAGCAGCTCCCGACCGGGCGGGCACGAGCAGTACTTC. Its translation: CASSSRPGGHEQYF.